A selection of T cell receptor beta chains follows, all from one sample in a study of T cells of healthy individuals. MiXCR was run by TCRdb on the 5' RACE reads, yielding one entry per CDR3 protein. Of around 90,000 distinct CDR3 sequences in the sample, roughly 5% were seen once. Every receptor here comes from a female donor in good health. CDR3s include the opening cysteine and the closing phenylalanine or tryptophan. A D gene is named only where the DNA matches it firmly. The size field is filled for only some rows; it gives once, few, many or a size class.

>13|-|many|TRBV7-2|TRBJ1-5
TGTGCCAGCAGCTTAATGGGTTGGCAGCCCCAGCATTTT
CASSLMGWQPQHF
>15|-|-|TRBV6-6|TRBJ2-5
TGTGCCAGCAGTTACTCCCCCGGGAACCAAGAGACCCAGTACTTC
CASSYSPGNQETQYF
>18|TRBD2|many|TRBV20-1|TRBJ2-1
TGCAGTGCTAGAGCAGGGACTAGCGGGAGGCACTTTTACAATGAGCAGTTCTTC
CSARAGTSGRHFYNEQFF
>14|-|many|TRBV28|TRBJ2-5
TGTGCCAGCAGTCCCCCGCGGGGGCGCGAGACCCAGTACTTC
CASSPPRGRETQYF
>15|-|-|TRBV7-2|TRBJ2-7
TGTGCCAGCAGCTCCCGGACCGCGCGACCCTACGAGCAGTACTTC
CASSSRTARPYEQYF
>15|-|many|TRBV28|TRBJ1-2
TGTGCCAGCAGTTTAGGATCCCGGGTTGGATATGGCTACACCTTC
CASSLGSRVGYGYTF
>14|-|many|TRBV20-1|TRBJ2-6
TGCAGTGCCAGGACGGGCTCTGGGGCCAACGTCCTGACTTTC
CSARTGSGANVLTF
>15|TRBD2|few|TRBV28|TRBJ2-7
TGTGCCAGCAGTTTCTCGACTAGCGGGAGCTACGAGCAGTACTTC
CASSFSTSGSYEQYF
>13|TRBD1|many|TRBV4-1|TRBJ1-1
TGCGCCAGCAGCGGGGGACAGCGCACTGAAGCTTTCTTT
CASSGGQRTEAFF
>17|-|-|TRBV7-2|TRBJ1-4
TGTGCCAGCAGCTTAGCGAGACAGTGGCGGGTTAATGAAAAACTGTTTTTT
CASSLARQWRVNEKLFF
>14|-|many|TRBV4-3|TRBJ2-4
TGCGCCAGCAGCCAAGTAGTCCAGGCGAACATTCAGTACTTC
CASSQVVQANIQYF
>13|-|-|TRBV2|TRBJ2-1
TGTGCCAGCAGTACTGATCCGGGGGATGAGCAGTTCTTC
CASSTDPGDEQFF
>17|TRBD1|many|TRBV12-3/TRBV12-4|TRBJ1-2
TGTGCCAGCAGTAGGAGGACAGGGCCCCGTCCAGGCTATGGCTACACCTTC
CASSRRTGPRPGYGYTF
>15|TRBD2|medium-sized|TRBV7-9|TRBJ2-5
TGTGCCAGCAGCTTGACGGGAGGGCCGAGGTGGGCCCAGTACTTC
CASSLTGGPRWAQYF
>14|-|many|TRBV11-2|TRBJ2-3
TGTGCCAGCAGCCTGGAGTTTGGAACAGATACGCAGTATTTT
CASSLEFGTDTQYF
>12|-|many|TRBV18|TRBJ1-2
TGTGCCAGCTCAGAAGGGCGCTATGGCTACACCTTC
CASSEGRYGYTF
>12|-|many|TRBV12-3/TRBV12-4|TRBJ2-1
TGTGCCAGCAGCCTGGACTACAATGAGCAGTTCTTC
CASSLDYNEQFF
>13|-|many|TRBV4-3|TRBJ2-3
TGCGCCAGCAGCCATAGGGGTACAGATACGCAGTATTTT
CASSHRGTDTQYF
>14|-|-|TRBV5-4|TRBJ2-1
TGTGCCAGCAGCGTAGGAGGGACCCACAATGAGCAGTTCTTC
CASSVGGTHNEQFF
>15|TRBD1|many|TRBV3-1|TRBJ1-1
TGTGCCAGCAGCCGAACCGGGACAGGGAACACTGAAGCTTTCTTT
CASSRTGTGNTEAFF
>17|-|-|TRBV6-2/TRBV6-3|TRBJ1-5
TGTGCCAGCAGTTACTCAGTAATCCTTCATAGCAATCAGCCCCAGCATTTT
CASSYSVILHSNQPQHF
>14|-|many|TRBV3-1|TRBJ2-2
TGTGCCAGCAGCCAATTTCAGAACACCGGGGAGCTGTTTTTT
CASSQFQNTGELFF
>11|-|many|TRBV29-1|TRBJ1-2
TGCAGCGTTTGGGACGTGAAAGGCTACACCTTC
CSVWDVKGYTF
>11|-|few|TRBV28|TRBJ1-5
TGTGCCAGCAGCGCGGGTCAGCCCCAGCATTTT
CASSAGQPQHF
>15|TRBD1|many|TRBV30|TRBJ2-3
TGTGCCTGGAGGGGGGGCAGGGGGCAAAGAGATACGCAGTATTTT
CAWRGGRGQRDTQYF
>15|-|many|TRBV5-1|TRBJ1-1
TGCGCCAGCAGCTCTCAGGCCCGGGCGAACACTGAAGCTTTCTTT
CASSSQARANTEAFF
>14|TRBD1|-|TRBV6-1|TRBJ1-1
TGTGCCAGCAGAAACCAGGGGGCTTTCGACCAAGCTTTCTTT
CASRNQGAFDQAFF
>14|TRBD1|many|TRBV29-1|TRBJ2-7
TGCAGCGTTGAAGATCAGGGGGCGGCTAGTCAGCAGTACTTC
CSVEDQGAASQQYF
>14|TRBD1|-|TRBV3-1|TRBJ1-6
TGTGCCTGCGCTTGGGGACAGGGGAAGTCACCCCTCCACTTT
CACAWGQGKSPLHF
>14|-|few|TRBV6-2/TRBV6-3|TRBJ1-1
TGTGCCAGCAGTTACCACGGAGATAAGGCTGAAGCTTTCTTT
CASSYHGDKAEAFF
>18|TRBD2|many|TRBV10-3|TRBJ2-3
TGTGCCATCAGTGTTCCCGGACTAGCGGGAGGTCGCACAGATACGCAGTATTTT
CAISVPGLAGGRTDTQYF
>11|-|few|TRBV5-6|TRBJ2-2
TGTGCCAGCAGCCGATGGGAGGAGCTGTTTTTT
CASSRWEELFF
>15|-|many|TRBV5-4|TRBJ2-1
TGTGCCAGCCAATCTACAGGGTCCCCCTACAATGAGCAGTTCTTC
CASQSTGSPYNEQFF
>18|-|many|TRBV7-9|TRBJ1-4
TGTGCCAGCAGCTCTAACCCCCTTTGGTCCCTGTCGGATGAAAAACTGTTTTTT
CASSSNPLWSLSDEKLFF
>15|TRBD2|few|TRBV12-3/TRBV12-4|TRBJ2-1
TGTGCCAGCAGTCGTAGCGGGAGCAAATACAATGAGCAGTTCTTC
CASSRSGSKYNEQFF
>15|-|-|TRBV12-3/TRBV12-4|TRBJ1-6
TGTGCCAGCACCCTATCCGGACGGGAAAATTCACCCCTCCACTTT
CASTLSGRENSPLHF
>15|-|-|TRBV7-2|TRBJ2-7
TGTGCCAGCAGCGTTGCTCCCTCGGCCTTTTACGAGCAGTACTTC
CASSVAPSAFYEQYF
>13|TRBD1|many|TRBV29-1|TRBJ1-1
TGCAGCGGCGGACAGGGGTACAGCACTGAAGCTTTCTTT
CSGGQGYSTEAFF
>15|-|-|TRBV10-3|TRBJ2-7
TGTGCCATCAGTGACAACGAAGCAGGGAACTACGAGCAGTACTTC
CAISDNEAGNYEQYF
>13|-|many|TRBV29-1|TRBJ1-5
TGCAGCGTTGCCGGGGTCGGCAATCAGCCCCAGCATTTT
CSVAGVGNQPQHF
>15|-|-|TRBV3-1|TRBJ1-1
TGTGCCAGCAGCCACTTAAGCGGAGGAAACACTGAAGCTTTCTTT
CASSHLSGGNTEAFF
>15|TRBD2|few|TRBV20-1|TRBJ2-1
TGCAGTGCTAACTTAGCGGGAGTTCCTTACAATGAGCAGTTCTTC
CSANLAGVPYNEQFF
>14|TRBD1|-|TRBV5-1|TRBJ1-6
TGCGCCAGCAGCTTTACAGGGGATAATTCACCCCTCAACTTT
CASSFTGDNSPLNF
>13|TRBD1|many|TRBV12-3/TRBV12-4|TRBJ1-2
TGTGCCAGCAGTTTGACAGGGCTGGTTGGCTACACCTTC
CASSLTGLVGYTF
>15|-|few|TRBV5-6|TRBJ1-5
TGTGCCAGCAGCTTGGCAGGGACGAAAAATCAGCCCCAGCATTTT
CASSLAGTKNQPQHF
>16|-|many|TRBV9|TRBJ1-6
TGTGCCAGCAGCCCAAAACTCGGGGGGCATAATTCACCCCTCCACTTT
CASSPKLGGHNSPLHF
>16|TRBD1|many|TRBV28|TRBJ2-5
TGTGCCAGCACCATCACATCGGACAGGGGAGGAGAGACCCAGTACTTC
CASTITSDRGGETQYF
>12|-|many|TRBV29-1|TRBJ2-5
TGCAGCGTTGTGTTCAGTCAAGAGACCCAGTACTTC
CSVVFSQETQYF
>16|-|many|TRBV7-9|TRBJ2-1
TGTGCCAGCACCCCCGGACTAAGGGCTTCCTACAATGAGCAGTTCTTC
CASTPGLRASYNEQFF